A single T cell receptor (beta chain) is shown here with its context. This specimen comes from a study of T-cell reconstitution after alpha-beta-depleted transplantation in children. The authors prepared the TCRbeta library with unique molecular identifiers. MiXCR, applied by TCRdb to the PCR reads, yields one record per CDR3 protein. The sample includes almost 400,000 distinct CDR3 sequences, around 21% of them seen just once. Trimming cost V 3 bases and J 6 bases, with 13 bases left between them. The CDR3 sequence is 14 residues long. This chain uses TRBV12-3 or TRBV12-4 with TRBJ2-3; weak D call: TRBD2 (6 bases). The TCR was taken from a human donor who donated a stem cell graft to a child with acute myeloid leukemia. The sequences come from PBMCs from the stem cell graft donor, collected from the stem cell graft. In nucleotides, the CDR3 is TGTGCCAGCAGTTTGGGAGGACGATCCGATACGCAGTATTTT. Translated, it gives CASSLGGRSDTQYF.